This section outlines one T cell receptor beta chain sequence together with its context. Its antigen is currently not known. No base quality values were provided; no much bigger clone lies one nucleotide off. CDR1 and CDR2 are drawn from the germline V gene (reference sequence): DFQATT, SNEGSKA. The CDR3 has 15 amino acids, counting the end cysteine and phenylalanine. The DNA shown is the 45-base CDR3, in frame from base 1. V ends up 3 bases short and J 4 bases short, with an unmatched junction base count of 6. Sample treatment or condition, as interpreted from the label and publication: allogeneic hematopoietic cell transplantation with graft depleted of TCRalphabeta T cells and CD19 B cells. The transplant recipients were children given TCRalphabeta/CD19-depleted allogeneic hematopoietic cell grafts. The sample is drawn from a study of T-cell reconstitution after alpha-beta-depleted transplantation in children (TCRdb year 2016). Looking at the study overall: The study quantitatively tracked T-cell immune reconstitution after TCRalphabeta/CD19-depleted allogeneic hematopoietic cell transplantation in children using TCR repertoire profiling.

Overall study outcomes, separate from this receptor: In some patients, the high TCRbeta diversity seen at day 60 was put down to recipient T cells and intrathymic progenitors that had survived conditioning. Over the following months the frequencies of hyperexpanded clones went down, and after one year T-cell counts and TCRbeta diversity were mostly credited to newly produced T cells. The apparently early alphabetaT-cell count recovery about two months after transplant was reportedly dependent on only several hundred rapidly expanded clones derived from non-depleted graft cells.

Preparation of the library involved PCR. For sequencing, an Illumina HiSeq 2500 was employed. TCR library preparation used molecular barcoding, with unique molecular identifiers applied to normalize quantification of the TCRbeta repertoire. Starting from the raw public reads, TCRdb applied fastp trimming at Q25, assembled clones with MiXCR and retained in-frame beta chains. Each entry merges the rows of one CDR3 protein and shows their most common DNA and genes. This sample is represented by some 29,000 distinct CDR3 sequences; over 5% of them were singletons. Of the sample, 5.5% to 7% falls within the top ten clones.

The sequences come from PBMCs, mostly from graft donor cells, collected 180 days after TCRalphabeta/CD19-depleted stem cell transplant. The receptor comes from a male patient aged 5 to 17 who had a stem cell transplant for acute myeloid leukemia, so the T cells may come from the graft donor. The chain is encoded by TRBV20-1 joined to TRBJ2-5; a stretch of 12 junction bases matches TRBD2. The DNA sequence is TGCAGTGCTAGTTCTCCTAGCGGGAGGGGAGAGACCCAGTACTTC. It translates to CSASSPSGRGETQYF.